Each of the 30 T cell receptor beta chains below was sequenced from the same sample in a study of CD8 T cells in Susac syndrome (dated by TCRdb to about 2019). Library prep was done by the immunoSEQ multiplex PCR assay. RNA was extracted with the RNeasy kit and about 0.5 to 1 ug was reverse transcribed using random hexamers. TCRdb applied fastp at Q25 and MiXCR to the public reads, then kept only in-frame beta chains. Rows with a matching CDR3 protein are joined into one entry that keeps the most common DNA and genes. The sample table contains 250,000 to 300,000 distinct CDR3 sequences; only one count was recorded for about 85% of them. The ten largest clones capture approximately 0.12% of the sample. The specimen was CD8+ T cells from PBMCs. These receptor sequences come from a human donor with multiple sclerosis.

This chain joins TRBV6-5 and TRBJ2-3; TRBD1 is a possible D gene (5 bases). V was cut by 2 bases and J by 0 bases, with 18 bases left in between. The CDR3 has 18 residues. The germline gives CDR1 MNHEY, CDR2 SVGAGI. The CDR3: CASSYPQPSKGSTDTQYF. The CDR3 DNA sequence: TGTGCCAGCAGTTACCCTCAACCTTCCAAGGGGAGCACAGATACGCAGTATTTT.

Only one count was recorded for this clonotype. The chain combines TRBV12-3 or TRBV12-4 with TRBJ2-7, with 7 nucleotides matching TRBD1. The CDR3 covers 16 residues. V shed 6 bases and J 3 bases; nucleotides not matched to a gene: 14. The CDR3 sequence is CASSPPDRVRSYEQYF. The CDR3 DNA reads as TGTGCCAGCAGCCCTCCCGACAGGGTCCGTAGCTACGAGCAGTACTTC.

V gene TRBV9 combines with J gene TRBJ1-2, with D maybe TRBD1 (5 bases). The V end lost 6 bases, the J end lost 8 bases, and 14 bases lay between the germline ends. The CDR3 sequence is 12 residues long. The V gene's germline CDR1 is SGDLS and CDR2 YYNGEE. The CDR3 DNA reads TGTGCCAGCACCATCGGGGGGGGAGGCTACACCTTC. Its translation: CASTIGGGGYTF.

This sequence joins TRBV12-3 or TRBV12-4 and TRBJ1-2, with D maybe TRBD1 (5 bases). There are 14 residues in the CDR3. The V and J ends lost 3 bases and 4 bases respectively, with 12 bases between them. The DNA for the CDR3 is TGTGCCAGCAGTTTCACCCTCGACAGCTATGGCTACACCTTC. Protein: CASSFTLDSYGYTF.

V and J are TRBV4-1 and TRBJ2-3; 9 bases map to TRBD2. With 10 bases clipped from V and 3 bases from J, the junction kept 20 bases outside the gene matches. The length of the CDR3 is 18 residues. Germline assignment: CDR1 MGHRA and CDR2 YSYEKL. The CDR3 region has the DNA TGCGCCACTTCGCATTTCGGGGCTAGCGGGGACGCTACAGATACGCAGTATTTT. The encoded protein is CATSHFGASGDATDTQYF.

V is TRBV9 and J is TRBJ2-1, with a tentative D call TRBD2 (6 bases). The CDR3 length is 14 residues. Trimming took 1 base from V and 3 from J, leaving 8 bases between them. Germline lookup yields CDR1 SGDLS and CDR2 YYNGEE. The CDR3: CASSVYSGYNEQFF. The CDR3 DNA reads TGTGCCAGCAGCGTATATAGCGGCTACAATGAGCAGTTCTTC.

The rearrangement uses TRBV20-1 and TRBJ2-1; possibly TRBD2 for D (5 bases). CDR1 and CDR2 from the germline V gene are DFQATT and SNEGSKA (reference sequence). V lost 6 bases and J 4 bases, leaving 10 bases between the germline ends. The CDR3 is 12 residues long. The DNA of the CDR3 is TGCAGTGCCGTTACTAGTTACAATGAGCAGTTCTTC. It specifies CSAVTSYNEQFF.

The V gene is TRBV27, the J gene TRBJ1-1; D is unclear. The germline gives CDR1 MNHEY, CDR2 SMNVEV (reference sequence). Between the trimmed V and J ends, which lost 4 bases and 7 bases, there was a span of 16 bases. The CDR3 loop spans 14 amino acids. CDR3 residues: CASSSKSPGREAFF. CDR3 coding DNA: TGTGCCAGCAGTTCCAAGTCCCCAGGCCGTGAAGCTTTCTTT.

This chain joins TRBV28 and TRBJ2-3; D call uncertain. V lost 0 bases and J 0 bases, leaving 7 bases between the germline ends. Per the germline V gene, CDR1 is MDHEN and CDR2 is SYDVKM. The CDR3 totals 15 residues. The CDR3 loop is CASSLWTSSTDTQYF. CDR3 nucleotide sequence: TGTGCCAGCAGTTTATGGACAAGTAGCACAGATACGCAGTATTTT.

The J gene is TRBJ1-4, the V gene TRBV20-1; TRBD1 agrees at 9 bases. V gave up 5 bases and J gave up 5 bases; unmatched junction bases: 6. The CDR3 totals 14 residues. Germline CDR1 DFQATT, CDR2 SNEGSKA (reference sequence). The CDR3 sequence: CSAVHRGPNEKLFF. CDR3 sequence (DNA): TGCAGTGCTGTCCACAGGGGGCCGAATGAAAAACTGTTTTTT.

The rearrangement links TRBV20-1 to TRBJ2-7; D gene uncertain. Trimming took 2 bases from V and 3 from J, leaving 11 bases between them. The V gene's germline CDR1 is DFQATT and CDR2 SNEGSKA (reference sequence). The CDR3 runs to 13 residues. The CDR3 loop reads CSARPRTRYEQYF. In DNA form, the CDR3 reads TGCAGTGCTAGACCGAGGACCCGCTACGAGCAGTACTTC.

This chain links TRBV7-3 with TRBJ2-2; 10 bases are shared with TRBD2. Per germline, CDR1 SGHTA and CDR2 FQGTGA. This CDR3 is built from 15 residues. V lost 2 bases and J lost 6; bases outside the gene matches: 3. CDR3: CASSLPSGRAGELFF. DNA of the CDR3: TGTGCCAGCAGCTTACCTAGCGGGAGAGCCGGGGAGCTGTTTTTT.

The chain links TRBV28 to TRBJ1-1; D remains ambiguous. CDR3 length: 12 residues. Germline values: CDR1 MDHEN, CDR2 SYDVKM. The germline V and J ends were trimmed by 5 bases and 3 bases, with 7 bases remaining between them. CDR3 residues: CASSPTYTEAFF. CDR3 sequence (DNA): TGTGCCAGCAGTCCCACGTACACTGAAGCTTTCTTT.

The chain is built from TRBV20-1 and TRBJ2-1; possibly TRBD2 for D (5 bases). CDR1 is DFQATT and CDR2 is SNEGSKA in the germline V gene (reference sequence). CDR3 length equals 11 residues. Trimming stripped 6 bases from V and 5 bases from J, with 8 bases between. This CDR3 is CSARVHNEQFF. The CDR3 DNA follows: TGCAGTGCGAGGGTACACAATGAGCAGTTCTTC.

The chain links TRBV28 to TRBJ1-2; D remains ambiguous. This CDR3 spans 14 amino acids. Germline-derived CDR1 and CDR2 are MDHEN and SYDVKM. With 4 bases removed from V and 5 bases from J, the gap between germline ends came to 14 bases. The CDR3 spells CASSWTAWGYGYTF. CDR3 bases: TGTGCCAGCAGTTGGACGGCCTGGGGATATGGCTACACCTTC.

V usage is TRBV9 and J usage is TRBJ2-3; no reliable D call. Trimming pared 3 bases from V and 8 bases from J, leaving 10 bases between. Germline CDR1 reads SGDLS; CDR2 reads YYNGEE. The CDR3 is made up of 12 amino acids. As DNA, the CDR3 is TGTGCCAGCAGCGGAGAAAGGGTTACGCAGTATTTT. Translating gives CASSGERVTQYF.

This clonotype has only one observation. The chain combines TRBV6-1 with TRBJ2-5; D is uncertain. Germline V gives CDR1 MNHNS, CDR2 SASEGT. The ends were cut back, 7 bases at V and 2 bases at J, with 17 bases in the middle. The CDR3 totals 15 residues. The CDR3 DNA sequence: TGTGCCAGCAACCCGGTCCGGCCCCGGCAAGAGACCCAGTACTTC. Translation gives CASNPVRPRQETQYF.

The gene calls are TRBV27 and TRBJ2-1, with 11 nucleotides matching TRBD2. The V gene end was trimmed by 3 bases and the J gene end by 7 bases; junction bases not matched to a gene: 5. The CDR3 length is 15 residues. Per the germline V gene, CDR1 is MNHEY and CDR2 is SMNVEV (reference sequence). The CDR3, as DNA: TGTGCCAGCAGTTTGCCTAGCGGGAGGACAAATGAGCAGTTCTTC. The encoded protein is CASSLPSGRTNEQFF.

The V and J genes are TRBV27 and TRBJ1-6; D is unresolved. The V gene's germline CDR1 is MNHEY and CDR2 SMNVEV (reference sequence). With 1 base removed from V and 5 bases from J, the gap between germline ends came to 15 bases. The CDR3 totals 17 residues. In nucleotides, the CDR3 is TGTGCCAGCAGTTTATGGTTGGAGGGTACCGATAATTCACCCCTCCACTTT. Encoded protein: CASSLWLEGTDNSPLHF.

The chain uses TRBV13 and TRBJ2-4; D unresolved. Germline-derived CDR1 and CDR2 are PRHDT and FYEKMQ (reference sequence). V lost 0 bases, J lost 8 bases, and 11 bases lay in between. The CDR3 contains 14 residues. This CDR3 is CASSLGGTGHIQYF. Written as DNA, the CDR3 is TGTGCCAGCAGCTTAGGCGGCACCGGGCACATTCAGTACTTC.

This clonotype was seen a few times. The rearrangement uses TRBV2 and TRBJ2-3, with D tentatively TRBD2 (5 bases). Looked up from germline, CDR1 is SNHLY and CDR2 is FYNNEI. The CDR3 length is 13 residues. V was trimmed by 11 bases and J by 2 bases, leaving 14 bases between them. In nucleotides, the CDR3 is TGTGCCGGGTTAGCGAAAATCACAGATACGCAGTATTTT. This gives the protein CAGLAKITDTQYF.

This clonotype appeared a single time. V usage is TRBV9 and J usage is TRBJ1-3; the D is unclear. Deletions cut 3 bases from V and 0 bases from J, with 16 bases between. This CDR3 spans 17 amino acids. CDR1 SGDLS and CDR2 YYNGEE come from the germline V gene. The CDR3: CASSGLGGVSSGNTIYF. In DNA form, the CDR3 reads TGTGCCAGCAGCGGTTTAGGCGGGGTGTCCTCTGGAAACACCATATATTTT.

The gene calls are TRBV11-2 and TRBJ1-2, with D perhaps matching TRBD1 (5 bases). Germline V gives CDR1 SGHAT, CDR2 FQNNGV. V was clipped by 8 bases and J by 6 bases, with 16 bases between them. This CDR3 is 13 amino acids long. The CDR3 is CASHDSLYHGYTF. The CDR3 region has the DNA TGTGCCAGCCACGACAGCCTTTATCATGGCTACACCTTC. Full variable domain (outside the CDR3, taken from reference TRBV11-2 and TRBJ1-2): EAGVAQSPRYKIIEKRQSVAFWCNPISGHATLYWYQQILGQGPKLLIQFQNNGVVDDSQLPKDRFSAERLKGVDSTLKIQPAKLEDSAVYLCASHDSLYHGYTFGSGTRLTVV.

The chain has TRBV12-3 or TRBV12-4 and TRBJ2-3, with D maybe TRBD2 (6 bases). The V gene lost 6 bases and the J gene lost 3 bases, with 25 bases spanning the gap. This CDR3 is 18 amino acids long. This chain's CDR3 is CASSSIGSWLALTDTQYF. The DNA for the CDR3 is TGTGCCAGCAGCTCTATCGGGTCTTGGCTAGCGTTGACAGATACGCAGTATTTT.

The chain combines TRBV18 with TRBJ2-1; maybe TRBD2 (5 bases). The CDR3 totals 11 residues. With 4 bases removed from V and 10 bases from J, the gap between germline ends came to 8 bases. Germline CDR1 KGHSH, CDR2 LQKENI. In DNA, the CDR3 is TGTGCCAGCTCACAGGAGGAAGAGCAGTTCTTC. Amino acids: CASSQEEEQFF.

This rearrangement joins TRBV28 to TRBJ2-7, with 9 bases matching TRBD2. With V trimmed by 3 bases and J by 3 bases, 3 bases remained unmatched. Looked up from germline, CDR1 is MDHEN and CDR2 is SYDVKM. The CDR3 extends over 14 amino acids. DNA of the CDR3: TGTGCCAGCAGTTTGGGTAGCGGGGGCTACGAGCAGTACTTC. This codes for CASSLGSGGYEQYF.

The CDR3 DNA sequence: TGTGCCAGCAGTTTACACCCACTAGTCTACTACGAGCAGTACTTC. This sequence encodes CASSLHPLVYYEQYF. This sequence joins TRBV12-3 or TRBV12-4 and TRBJ2-7; D might be TRBD2 (5 bases). Trimming shortened V by 2 bases and J by 3 bases, and 14 bases separated the two germline ends. This CDR3 region has 15 residues.

The J gene is TRBJ1-1, the V gene TRBV11-2, with D possibly TRBD1 on 5 matching bases. The V gene lost 1 base and the J gene lost 0 bases, with 30 bases spanning the gap. Germline V CDR1 and CDR2: SGHAT, FQNNGV. The CDR3 loop spans 22 amino acids. The CDR3 loop is CASSLVSGGDPIHFFMNTEAFF. The CDR3, as DNA: TGTGCCAGCAGCTTAGTCAGTGGTGGGGACCCCATCCACTTTTTCATGAACACTGAAGCTTTCTTT. Based on the CDR3 plus reference TRBV11-2 and TRBJ1-1, the full variable domain is EAGVAQSPRYKIIEKRQSVAFWCNPISGHATLYWYQQILGQGPKLLIQFQNNGVVDDSQLPKDRFSAERLKGVDSTLKIQPAKLEDSAVYLCASSLVSGGDPIHFFMNTEAFFGQGTRLTVV.

The rearrangement joins TRBV7-9 to TRBJ2-7, with 7 bases fitting TRBD1. The J segment lost 4 bases and the V segment lost 1 base, leaving 7 bases of the junction unmatched. From germline, CDR1 is SEHNR and CDR2 FQNEAQ (reference sequence). The CDR3 is 15 amino acids. The CDR3 coding sequence is TGTGCCAGCAGCTTAGGACAGGGTAGTAGGTACGAGCAGTACTTC. Residues: CASSLGQGSRYEQYF.

The rearrangement uses TRBV7-2 and TRBJ2-7, with 9 bases fitting TRBD2. The CDR3 has 15 residues. The germline V gene encodes CDR1 SGHTA and CDR2 FQGNSA. V was pared by 5 bases and J by 3 bases, with 8 bases of the junction left unmatched. The CDR3 reads CASSPKRTSVYEQYF. CDR3 nucleotides: TGTGCCAGCAGCCCGAAGAGGACTAGCGTCTACGAGCAGTACTTC.